This passage covers 2 T cell receptor beta chains from one sample sequenced in a study of T cell responses to AZD1222 COVID-19 vaccine. Profiling relied on immunoSEQ multiplex PCR, and the TCRdb table lists in-frame clones only, not all of them. The sample contains roughly 250,000 clones, roughly 93% of which appear only once. This sample comprised peripheral blood, obtained on day 0 of AZD1222 vaccination. These receptors all stem from an adult in good health.

This clone came up a few times. This chain connects TRBV5-6 to TRBJ1-2, with a possible D match to TRBD1 (5 bases). Trimming shortened V by 1 base and J by 8 bases, and 12 bases separated the two germline ends. CDR1 is SGHDT and CDR2 is YYEEEE in the germline V gene. This CDR3 spans 13 amino acids. CDR3 in amino acids: CASSLSSGEGYTF. CDR3 coding DNA: TGTGCCAGCAGCTTGAGCTCGGGGGAGGGCTACACCTTC.

The chain has TRBV11-2 and TRBJ2-7, with D possibly called TRBD1 or TRBD2 (5 bases each). Germline V gives CDR1 SGHAT, CDR2 FQNNGV. CDR3 length: 16 amino acids. V dropped 2 bases and J dropped 1 base, with 15 bases sitting between them. The CDR3 is CASSLSGTTVSYEQYF. The DNA for the CDR3 is TGTGCCAGCAGCTTATCGGGGACCACAGTGTCCTACGAGCAGTACTTC.